The entry below gives a single T cell receptor beta chain sequence along with its context. Its specificity is not known. Sequenced by immunoSEQ multiplex PCR; TCRdb stores in-frame clones only, minus some. The sample yields around 5,800 clones, approximately 80% seen once. The data were taken from a study of T cell repertoires in ileal Crohn's disease. Across the study: Every patient was operated on for stricturing (about 60%) or penetrating (39%) complications. About half received postoperative treatment, about a dozen with thiopurines and 15 to 20 anti-TNF.

Findings and caveats of the study: Mucosal expansions were suggested to be mainly CD8 T cells. All patients with clonality above 26.8% had endoscopic recurrence.

The CDR3 consists of 16 residues. V was clipped by 5 bases and J by 0 bases, with 14 bases between them. Germline values: CDR1 SGHNT, CDR2 YENEEA. Specimen: ileal tissue. This TCR derives from an adult with Crohn's disease. This chain connects TRBV11-3 to TRBJ2-1; D might be TRBD2 (6 bases). This CDR3 is CASSPGGRRSYNEQFF. For the CDR3, the DNA is TGTGCCAGCAGCCCTGGGGGGAGACGCTCCTACAATGAGCAGTTCTTC. Supplemented by reference TRBV11-3 and TRBJ2-1, the full variable domain reads EAGVVQSPRYKIIEKKQPVAFWCNPISGHNTLYWYLQNLGQGPELLIRYENEEAVDDSQLPKDRFSAERLKGVDSTLKIQPAELGDSAVYLCASSPGGRRSYNEQFFGPGTRLTVL.